The clone carrying this T cell receptor (beta chain) was found many times. Its antigen is still unknown. The V gene's germline CDR1 is DFQATT and CDR2 SNEGSKA (reference sequence). V dropped 6 bases and J dropped 0 bases, with 14 bases sitting between them. The CDR3 extends over 15 amino acids. For Graves' hyperthyroidism to be stable, ophthalmopathy could not progress within 18 months. Criteria for exclusion of patients were uncontrolled infection, other autoimmune disease, pregnancy or lactation. TCR beta CDR3 regions were amplified from RNA transcripts. The HTBI set primed first-round TCR CDR3 RT-PCR. One entry per CDR3 protein results from TCRdb running MiXCR on the multiplex PCR reads. The sample lists roughly 110,000 distinct CDR3 sequences, approximately 16% occurring once. This entry comes from a study of T cells in Graves' hyperthyroidism and ophthalmopathy. Overall study results and limits: With a median lead of about six months before onset, the model predicted ophthalmopathy. Researchers report that a 13 V-J model separated ophthalmopathy from stable hyperthyroidism.

V gene TRBV20-1 combines with J gene TRBJ1-4; TRBD1 is a possible D gene (5 bases). The specimen was blood. This sequence originates from a woman aged 50 to 60 with Graves' hyperthyroidism. CDR3 bases: TGCAGTGCCAGGGACCGACTGTCAACTAATGAAAAACTGTTTTTT. As protein: CSARDRLSTNEKLFF.